This T cell receptor (beta chain) emerged from a study of T cell responses to AZD1222 COVID-19 vaccine. General study findings and limits: Vaccine-related CD4 TCRs covered spike, predominating at 160-218 and 743-854. White British ancestry dominated among donors, who included more females, and clonal diversity was possibly underestimated.

For this clone: The antigen is undetermined.

Only in-frame clones appear in the TCRdb table, and some are missing; sequencing was by immunoSEQ multiplex PCR. Of approximately 200,000 clones in the sample, around 90% are singletons; the top ten hold 7.5% to 9.5%. In germline, CDR1 is SGHRS, CDR2 YFSETQ. With 0 bases removed from V and 3 bases from J, the gap between germline ends came to 8 bases. This CDR3 has 14 residues. Here the sequenced sample was peripheral blood, taken on day 0 of AZD1222 vaccination. The chain uses TRBV5-1 and TRBJ2-3; D remains ambiguous. The receptor was isolated from an adult in good health. This CDR3 is CASSLDQATDTQYF. CDR3 DNA sequence: TGCGCCAGCAGCTTGGACCAAGCGACAGATACGCAGTATTTT.